This TCR beta chain was retrieved from a study of OX40 agonist ivuxolimab in advanced cancers. With respect to the entire study: Ivuxolimab, which targeted the costimulatory receptor OX40 (CD134), was an agonistic, fully human IgG2 monoclonal antibody. The paper covers the monotherapy dose-escalation part of the phase I ivuxolimab trial, which included N = 52 patients. Patients were allowed to have had prior anti-PD-1, anti-PD-L1 or anti-CTLA-4 therapy, and roughly two fifths of the dose-escalation patients had been treated with checkpoint inhibitors. Intravenous ivuxolimab was administered to patients every 2 weeks at six dose levels: 0.01, 0.1, 0.3, 1.5, 3 and 10 mg/kg. In the dose-escalation cohort, 70% to 90% of patients were male, and the mean age was 60 years with a range of roughly 20 to 80. Of the approximately 54 patients in dose escalation, about 20 had hepatocellular carcinoma, about 15 had melanoma, 9 had renal cell carcinoma and 9 had head and neck cancer. Peripheral TCRbeta sequencing was intended to test whether TCR sequence diversity was altered and clonal T-cell expansion was caused by ivuxolimab. Partial responses were achieved by three dose-escalation patients, of whom one had hepatocellular carcinoma and two had cutaneous melanoma.

Spanning cysteine to phenylalanine, the CDR3 consists of 15 amino acids. The sequence is cut down to CDR3 DNA, 45 bases in frame from base 1. Deletion took 5 bases off V and 0 bases off J, with a span of 14 bases between the germline ends. The germline V gene yields KGHSH for CDR1 and LQKENI for CDR2. This clone was seen once. Its antigen target is currently unknown. Per-base qualities were not stored, and no clone one base away is much larger. Genomic DNA was extracted from sorted cells for sequencing of the TCRbeta CDR3 region. The immunoSEQ Assay was used for sequencing of TCRbeta CDR3 regions. Not all clones reach the TCRdb copy of this immuneACCESS table, which keeps in-frame sequences only. Checked studies attribute under half of the gap to unresolved V genes and leave the rest unexplained. Across this sample there are tens of thousands of clones, with just under 95% seen only once. Together, the top ten hold over 0.55% of the sample.

Patients with autoimmune disease history or receiving systemic immunosuppression were excluded from the trial. Peripheral blood for TCR sequencing was drawn from every dose cohort at baseline, at cycle 4 day 1 and at cycle 7 day 1. Samples were obtained from an open-label, multicenter, first-in-human phase I dose-escalation trial of ivuxolimab. Adults with locally advanced or metastatic head and neck squamous cell, hepatocellular, melanoma or renal cell carcinoma were enrolled in the trial. CD4+ and CD8+ T cells were sorted separately from peripheral blood before TCR sequencing. On the study overall, not on this receptor specifically: Low levels of normalized T-cell clonal expansion were also shown by some nonresponding patients. At doses from 0.1 to 3.0 mg/kg, clonal expansion was seen in both CD4+ and CD8+ blood T cells between baseline and week 6. After ivuxolimab, CD8+ T cells had more expanded clones than CD4+ T cells on average. Which antigens the clonally expanded peripheral T cells were specific for was not determined. Partial responders in the 0.1-3.0 mg/kg groups had among the lowest normalized peripheral clonal expansion, especially among CD8+ T cells.

This receptor was identified in an adult with an advanced solid tumor such as melanoma, head and neck, liver or kidney cancer. The sequence joins TRBV18 to TRBJ2-7, and possibly TRBD2, on 6 matching bases. The specimen was CD4+ or CD8+ T cells sorted from blood, collected in a trial of the OX40 agonist ivuxolimab. The bases read TGTGCCAGCTCATCGGGAGAGGGGAGCTCCTACGAGCAGTACTTC. It specifies CASSSGEGSSYEQYF.